The rows below give T cell receptor beta chains drawn from one sample of a study of T cell changes during pregnancy in multiple sclerosis. The table came from immunoSEQ multiplex PCR; TCRdb's copy has only in-frame clones and leaves some out. The sample has under 90,000 clones; just over 90% are singletons. The sample in question was peripheral blood, obtained in the second trimester of pregnancy. The receptors were sampled from a female donor in good health, enrolled as a control in a pregnancy study. CDR3s include the opening cysteine and the closing phenylalanine or tryptophan. Each record gives: D gene, V gene, clone size, J gene, CDR3 protein, CDR3 DNA. A D gene is named only where the DNA matches it firmly. Not every row has a clone size; where given, it reads once, few, many or a size class.

d_call: .
v_call: TRBV4-3
clone_size: .
j_call: TRBJ1-5
cdr3_aa: CASSQDVAVNQPQHF
cdr3_nt: TGCGCCAGCAGCCAAGATGTGGCAGTCAATCAGCCCCAGCATTTT

d_call: .
v_call: TRBV5-1
clone_size: .
j_call: TRBJ2-3
cdr3_aa: CASLLGEVTDTQYF
cdr3_nt: TGCGCCAGCCTTTTGGGGGAGGTCACAGATACGCAGTATTTT

d_call: .
v_call: TRBV10-3
clone_size: .
j_call: TRBJ2-2
cdr3_aa: CATGTSDDTGELFF
cdr3_nt: TGTGCCACCGGGACAAGCGACGACACCGGGGAGCTGTTTTTT

d_call: .
v_call: TRBV10-3
clone_size: .
j_call: TRBJ1-6
cdr3_aa: CAISEGGYYQNSPLHF
cdr3_nt: TGTGCCATCAGTGAGGGCGGGTATTATCAGAATTCACCCCTCCACTTT

d_call: TRBD2
v_call: TRBV4-2
clone_size: .
j_call: TRBJ2-1
cdr3_aa: CASSQGGWEGGSNEQFF
cdr3_nt: TGTGCCAGCAGCCAAGGGGGGTGGGAGGGAGGGAGCAATGAGCAGTTCTTC

d_call: .
v_call: TRBV5-1
clone_size: .
j_call: TRBJ1-2
cdr3_aa: CASSLAYSENYGYTF
cdr3_nt: TGCGCCAGCAGCTTGGCCTACAGTGAGAACTATGGCTACACCTTC

d_call: .
v_call: TRBV28
clone_size: .
j_call: TRBJ2-7
cdr3_aa: CASSEYGEIYEQYF
cdr3_nt: TGTGCCAGCAGTGAATACGGGGAGATATACGAGCAGTACTTC

d_call: .
v_call: TRBV2
clone_size: once
j_call: TRBJ2-2
cdr3_aa: CANGGNTGELFF
cdr3_nt: TGTGCCAACGGGGGGAACACCGGGGAGCTGTTTTTT

d_call: TRBD2
v_call: TRBV6-4
clone_size: .
j_call: TRBJ2-1
cdr3_aa: CASPEASGMVGYNEQFF
cdr3_nt: TGTGCCAGTCCGGAAGCTAGCGGGATGGTTGGCTACAATGAGCAGTTCTTC

d_call: .
v_call: TRBV6-1
clone_size: .
j_call: TRBJ1-5
cdr3_aa: CASSQDPAGNQPQHF
cdr3_nt: TGTGCCAGCAGCCAAGACCCGGCGGGCAATCAGCCCCAGCATTTT

d_call: .
v_call: TRBV10-2
clone_size: .
j_call: TRBJ2-7
cdr3_aa: CASSDGDIYEQYF
cdr3_nt: TGCGCCAGCAGTGACGGGGATATCTACGAGCAGTACTTC

d_call: .
v_call: TRBV6-4
clone_size: .
j_call: TRBJ2-1
cdr3_aa: CASSDSAGVSNEQFF
cdr3_nt: TGTGCCAGCAGTGACTCTGCAGGTGTTTCGAATGAGCAGTTCTTC

d_call: .
v_call: TRBV4-1
clone_size: .
j_call: TRBJ1-5
cdr3_aa: CASSQEEGWKPQHF
cdr3_nt: TGCGCCAGCAGCCAAGAGGAGGGGTGGAAGCCCCAGCATTTT

d_call: TRBD1
v_call: TRBV19
clone_size: .
j_call: TRBJ1-4
cdr3_aa: CASSSRGQGTEKLFF
cdr3_nt: TGTGCCAGTAGTAGTAGGGGACAGGGAACAGAAAAACTGTTTTTT

d_call: .
v_call: TRBV19
clone_size: .
j_call: TRBJ2-7
cdr3_aa: CASRADRSSYEQYF
cdr3_nt: TGTGCCAGTAGGGCGGACAGATCCTCCTACGAGCAGTACTTC

d_call: .
v_call: TRBV11-2
clone_size: .
j_call: TRBJ1-1
cdr3_aa: CASSLGGVYTEAFF
cdr3_nt: TGTGCCAGCAGCTTAGGGGGGGTCTACACTGAAGCTTTCTTT

d_call: .
v_call: TRBV10-1
clone_size: .
j_call: TRBJ2-7
cdr3_aa: CASSESRGGEQYF
cdr3_nt: TGCGCCAGCAGTGAGTCGAGAGGTGGCGAGCAGTACTTC

d_call: TRBD1
v_call: TRBV28
clone_size: .
j_call: TRBJ1-2
cdr3_aa: CASSLSGRGYGYTF
cdr3_nt: TGTGCCAGCAGTTTAAGTGGCAGGGGGTATGGCTACACCTTC

d_call: TRBD1
v_call: TRBV19
clone_size: .
j_call: TRBJ1-4
cdr3_aa: CASSSISGTGGTRKLFF
cdr3_nt: TGTGCCAGTAGTTCTATTTCCGGGACAGGGGGCACGAGAAAACTGTTTTTT

d_call: TRBD1
v_call: TRBV19
clone_size: .
j_call: TRBJ1-4
cdr3_aa: CASSGVRDRTNEKLFF
cdr3_nt: TGTGCCAGTAGTGGGGTCCGGGACAGAACTAATGAAAAACTGTTTTTT

d_call: TRBD1
v_call: TRBV6-1
clone_size: few
j_call: TRBJ2-2
cdr3_aa: CARGTDDSSGELFF
cdr3_nt: TGTGCCAGAGGGACAGATGATTCTAGCGGGGAGCTGTTTTTT

d_call: .
v_call: TRBV19
clone_size: .
j_call: TRBJ2-1
cdr3_aa: CASSIRGRYNEQFF
cdr3_nt: TGTGCCAGTAGTATCAGGGGACGCTACAATGAGCAGTTCTTC

d_call: TRBD1
v_call: TRBV28
clone_size: .
j_call: TRBJ1-5
cdr3_aa: CASKSRDRSRQPQHF
cdr3_nt: TGTGCCAGCAAAAGTCGGGACAGGAGTCGTCAGCCCCAGCATTTT

d_call: .
v_call: TRBV9
clone_size: once
j_call: TRBJ2-3
cdr3_aa: CASRGGDITDTQYF
cdr3_nt: TGTGCCAGCAGGGGCGGGGATATCACAGATACGCAGTATTTT

d_call: TRBD1
v_call: TRBV6-5
clone_size: .
j_call: TRBJ2-1
cdr3_aa: CASRIQGVSYNEQFF
cdr3_nt: TGTGCCAGCAGAATCCAGGGGGTGAGCTACAATGAGCAGTTCTTC

d_call: .
v_call: TRBV28
clone_size: .
j_call: TRBJ1-2
cdr3_aa: CASSAAGQQRYGYTF
cdr3_nt: TGTGCCAGCAGTGCGGCGGGGCAACAGCGCTATGGCTACACCTTC

d_call: .
v_call: TRBV19
clone_size: once
j_call: TRBJ1-2
cdr3_aa: CASTLDFHNYGYTF
cdr3_nt: TGTGCCAGTACCCTGGACTTTCATAACTATGGCTACACCTTC

d_call: .
v_call: TRBV15
clone_size: .
j_call: TRBJ2-5
cdr3_aa: CATSRLDSKETQYF
cdr3_nt: TGTGCCACCAGCAGATTGGACTCTAAAGAGACCCAGTACTTC

d_call: .
v_call: TRBV19
clone_size: .
j_call: TRBJ1-4
cdr3_aa: CASSMASTNEKLFF
cdr3_nt: TGTGCCAGTAGTATGGCATCAACTAATGAAAAACTGTTTTTT

d_call: .
v_call: TRBV7-9
clone_size: .
j_call: TRBJ1-3
cdr3_aa: CASSLDGLSGNTIYF
cdr3_nt: TGTGCCAGCAGCTTAGACGGACTCTCTGGAAACACCATATATTTT

d_call: .
v_call: TRBV7-3
clone_size: .
j_call: TRBJ2-2
cdr3_aa: CASSFGGGELFF
cdr3_nt: TGTGCCAGCAGCTTTGGAGGCGGGGAGCTGTTTTTT

d_call: .
v_call: TRBV2
clone_size: .
j_call: TRBJ2-1
cdr3_aa: CASSARDFREHNEQFF
cdr3_nt: TGTGCCAGCAGTGCCAGGGACTTCAGGGAACACAATGAGCAGTTCTTC

d_call: .
v_call: TRBV6-6
clone_size: .
j_call: TRBJ1-1
cdr3_aa: CASTRLERVRFTEAFF
cdr3_nt: TGTGCCAGCACCCGGTTGGAGCGGGTACGATTCACTGAAGCTTTCTTT

d_call: .
v_call: TRBV15
clone_size: once
j_call: TRBJ2-1
cdr3_aa: CATSRDGLPNEQFF
cdr3_nt: TGTGCCACCAGCAGAGATGGGCTACCTAATGAGCAGTTCTTC

d_call: TRBD1
v_call: TRBV27
clone_size: few
j_call: TRBJ2-1
cdr3_aa: CASSLYFTGANYNEQFF
cdr3_nt: TGTGCCAGCAGTTTATATTTTACAGGGGCGAACTACAATGAGCAGTTCTTC

d_call: TRBD1
v_call: TRBV28
clone_size: few
j_call: TRBJ2-3
cdr3_aa: CASSSGQGATDTQYF
cdr3_nt: TGTGCCAGCAGTTCTGGGCAGGGGGCAACAGATACGCAGTATTTT

d_call: TRBD1
v_call: TRBV19
clone_size: .
j_call: TRBJ1-3
cdr3_aa: CASRAQGAGNTIYF
cdr3_nt: TGTGCCAGTAGAGCCCAGGGGGCTGGAAACACCATATATTTT

d_call: .
v_call: TRBV6-1
clone_size: once
j_call: TRBJ2-1
cdr3_aa: CASSKVGPYNEQFF
cdr3_nt: TGTGCCAGCAGTAAAGTTGGGCCCTACAATGAGCAGTTCTTC

d_call: .
v_call: TRBV27
clone_size: .
j_call: TRBJ2-6
cdr3_aa: CASRTQVSGANVLTF
cdr3_nt: TGTGCCAGCAGGACCCAGGTCTCTGGGGCCAACGTCCTGACTTTC

d_call: TRBD1
v_call: TRBV9
clone_size: once
j_call: TRBJ1-3
cdr3_aa: CASSLGQPGNTIYF
cdr3_nt: TGTGCCAGCAGCTTGGGACAGCCTGGAAACACCATATATTTT